This TCR beta chain was retrieved from a study of blood T cell repertoires in COVID-19. Across the whole study: There were acute and convalescent COVID-19 samples, and they came from the United States, Italy and Spain. T cells, B-cell-depleted T cells, or PBMCs supplied cDNA or gDNA.

Seattle's enrolled individuals joined amid active infection and were then monitored longitudinally. CDR3 size: 13 residues. V lost 7 bases and J 6 bases, leaving 13 bases between the germline ends. Looked up from germline, CDR1 is MNHEY and CDR2 is SVGAGI. In the original analysis: For nucleated cells, counts were estimated from reference gene primer amplification. Clones were sequenced by immunoSEQ multiplex PCR, and TCRdb holds only the in-frame ones, with some missing. For V, J and clone size, that table is used; D and trimming come from the DNA. The table records about 160,000 clones, roughly 90% of them present only once. This clone was detected once.

The chain couples TRBV6-5 to TRBJ2-1; weak D call: TRBD1 (7 bases). This receptor was taken from a man aged 25-45 years with COVID-19, enrolled during active disease. The sample taken for sequencing was peripheral blood. The CDR3 DNA reads TGTGCCAGCAAGGCCAGGGGGGTCAATGAGCAGTTCTTC. Translating it yields CASKARGVNEQFF.